This T cell receptor beta chain was found in a study of post-analysis software for immune sequencing data. This CDR3 region has 17 residues. Germline CDR1 and CDR2: SGHVS and FNYEAQ. V dropped 3 bases and J dropped 0; count of bases not matched to a gene: 6. Findings and caveats of the study: Relative to controls, patients had about five TRBV segments at higher frequency, with TRBV5-6, TRBV5-1 and TRBV20-1 among these.

Unique molecular identifiers featured in each of the TCR beta cDNA libraries. TCRdb re-analysed the PCR reads in MiXCR, keeping a single row per CDR3 protein. Altogether approximately 460,000 distinct CDR3 sequences are present, over 35% being singletons, with the ten largest covering over 10%. A note on this clonotype: Its antigen is still unknown.

The receptor was isolated from a girl aged 10 to 17 with multiple sclerosis. The sequencing input was blood. The chain links TRBV7-6 to TRBJ2-7, with 12 bases identical to TRBD2. The CDR3 coding sequence is TGTGCCAGCAGCTTGACTAGCGGGAGTTTGGACTCCTACGAGCAGTACTTC. Translating gives CASSLTSGSLDSYEQYF.